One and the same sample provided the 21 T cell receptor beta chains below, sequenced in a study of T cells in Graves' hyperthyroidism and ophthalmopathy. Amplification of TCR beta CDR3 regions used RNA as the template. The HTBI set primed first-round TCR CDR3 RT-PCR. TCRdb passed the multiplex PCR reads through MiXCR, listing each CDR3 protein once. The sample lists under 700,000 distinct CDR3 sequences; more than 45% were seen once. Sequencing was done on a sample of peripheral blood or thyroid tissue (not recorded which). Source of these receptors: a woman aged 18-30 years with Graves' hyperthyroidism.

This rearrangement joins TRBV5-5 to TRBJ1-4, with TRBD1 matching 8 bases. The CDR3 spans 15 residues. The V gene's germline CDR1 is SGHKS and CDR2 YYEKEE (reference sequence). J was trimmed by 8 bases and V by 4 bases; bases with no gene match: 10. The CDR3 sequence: CASSRGQGALEKLFF. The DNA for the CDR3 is TGTGCCAGCAGCCGTGGACAGGGAGCATTGGAAAAACTGTTTTTT.

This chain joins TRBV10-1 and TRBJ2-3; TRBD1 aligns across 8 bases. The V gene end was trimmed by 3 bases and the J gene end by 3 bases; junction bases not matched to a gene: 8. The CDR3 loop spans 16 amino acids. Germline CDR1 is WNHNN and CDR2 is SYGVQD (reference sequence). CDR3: CASSDSGQAETDTQYF. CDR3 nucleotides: TGCGCCAGCAGTGATTCGGGACAGGCGGAAACAGATACGCAGTATTTT.

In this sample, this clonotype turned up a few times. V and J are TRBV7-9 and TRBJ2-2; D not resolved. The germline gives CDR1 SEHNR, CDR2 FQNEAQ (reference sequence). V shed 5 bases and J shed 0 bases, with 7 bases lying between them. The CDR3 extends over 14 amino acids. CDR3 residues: CASSPASNTGELFF. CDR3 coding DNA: TGTGCCAGCAGCCCCGCATCGAACACCGGGGAGCTGTTTTTT.

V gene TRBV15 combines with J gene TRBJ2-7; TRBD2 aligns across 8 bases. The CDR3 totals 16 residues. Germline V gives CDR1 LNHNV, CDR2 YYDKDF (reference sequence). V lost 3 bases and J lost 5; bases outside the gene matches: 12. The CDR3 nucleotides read TGTGCCACCAGCAGCGATAACGGGGGGGCTCTCGACGAGCAGTACTTC. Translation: CATSSDNGGALDEQYF.

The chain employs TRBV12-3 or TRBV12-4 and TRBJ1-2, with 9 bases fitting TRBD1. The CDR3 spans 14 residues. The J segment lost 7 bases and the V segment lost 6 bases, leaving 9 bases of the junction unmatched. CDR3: CASSHLGQGGGYTF. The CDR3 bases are TGTGCCAGCAGCCACCTGGGACAGGGAGGTGGCTACACCTTC.

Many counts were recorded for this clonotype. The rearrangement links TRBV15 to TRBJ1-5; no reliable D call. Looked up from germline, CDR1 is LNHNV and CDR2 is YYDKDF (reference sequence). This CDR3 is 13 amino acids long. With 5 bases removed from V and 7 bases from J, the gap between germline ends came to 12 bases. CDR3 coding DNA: TGTGCCACCAGCGGAAAGATCGGGCAGCCCCAGCATTTT. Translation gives CATSGKIGQPQHF.

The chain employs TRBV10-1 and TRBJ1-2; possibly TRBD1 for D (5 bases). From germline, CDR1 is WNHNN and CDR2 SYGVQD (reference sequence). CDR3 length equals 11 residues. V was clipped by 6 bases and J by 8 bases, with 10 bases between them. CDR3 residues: CASSQRDGYTF. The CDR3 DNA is TGCGCCAGCAGCCAAAGGGACGGCTACACCTTC.

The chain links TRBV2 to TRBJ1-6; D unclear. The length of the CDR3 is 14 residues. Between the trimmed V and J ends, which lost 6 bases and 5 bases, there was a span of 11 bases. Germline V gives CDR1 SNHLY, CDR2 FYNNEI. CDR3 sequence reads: CASRSSTDNSPLHF. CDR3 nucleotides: TGTGCCAGCAGGTCTTCCACGGATAATTCACCCCTCCACTTT.

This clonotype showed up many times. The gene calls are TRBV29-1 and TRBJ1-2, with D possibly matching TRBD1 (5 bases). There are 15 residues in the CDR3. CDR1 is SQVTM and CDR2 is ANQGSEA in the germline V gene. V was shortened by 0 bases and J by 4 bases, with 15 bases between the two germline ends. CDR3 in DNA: TGCAGCGTTGAAGATCGGGGCCGGAAGGGCTATGGCTACACCTTC. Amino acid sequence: CSVEDRGRKGYGYTF.

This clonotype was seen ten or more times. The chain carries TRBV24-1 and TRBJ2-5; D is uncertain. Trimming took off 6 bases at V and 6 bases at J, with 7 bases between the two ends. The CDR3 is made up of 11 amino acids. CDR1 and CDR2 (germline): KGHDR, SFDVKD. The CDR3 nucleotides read TGTGCCACCAGTTCCGGACAGACCCAGTACTTC. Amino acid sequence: CATSSGQTQYF.

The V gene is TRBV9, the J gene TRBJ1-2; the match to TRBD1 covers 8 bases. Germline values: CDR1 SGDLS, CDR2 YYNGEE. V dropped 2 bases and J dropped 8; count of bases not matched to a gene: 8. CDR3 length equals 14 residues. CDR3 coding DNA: TGTGCCAGCAGCGTGTCAGGGGGCGCGAAGGGCTACACCTTC. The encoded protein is CASSVSGGAKGYTF.

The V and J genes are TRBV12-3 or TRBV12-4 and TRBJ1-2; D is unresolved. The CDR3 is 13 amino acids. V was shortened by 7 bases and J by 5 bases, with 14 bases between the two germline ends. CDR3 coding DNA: TGTGCCAGCACCCAGGTCAGCCTTTATGGCTACACCTTC. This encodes CASTQVSLYGYTF.

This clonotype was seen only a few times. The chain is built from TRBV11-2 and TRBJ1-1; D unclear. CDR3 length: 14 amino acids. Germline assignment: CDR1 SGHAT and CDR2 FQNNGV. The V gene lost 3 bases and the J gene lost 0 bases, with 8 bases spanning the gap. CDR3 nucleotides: TGTGCCAGCAGCTTCGACTTCATGAACACTGAAGCTTTCTTT. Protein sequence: CASSFDFMNTEAFF.

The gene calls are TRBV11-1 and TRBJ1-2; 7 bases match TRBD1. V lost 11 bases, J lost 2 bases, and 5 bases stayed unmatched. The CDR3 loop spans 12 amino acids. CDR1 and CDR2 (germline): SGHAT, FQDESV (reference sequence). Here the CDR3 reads CAPQDRNYGYTF. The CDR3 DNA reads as TGTGCCCCCCAGGACAGGAACTATGGCTACACCTTC.

Here the CDR3 DNA reads TGTGCCAGCAGCCAAGGGACTAGCGGGAGATCGACCCAGTACTTC. It encodes CASSQGTSGRSTQYF. The chain is built from TRBV7-3 and TRBJ2-5; the match to TRBD2 covers 14 bases. This CDR3 region has 15 residues. V trimming: 5 bases; J trimming: 7 bases; junction bases outside the gene matches: 6. Germline V gene sequence: CDR1 SGHTA, CDR2 FQGTGA.

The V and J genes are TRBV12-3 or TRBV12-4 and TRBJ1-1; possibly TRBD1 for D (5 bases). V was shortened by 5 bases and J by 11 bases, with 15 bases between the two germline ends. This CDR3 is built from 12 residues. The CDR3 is CASSLGGGWAFF. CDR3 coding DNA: TGTGCCAGCAGTCTGGGTGGGGGTTGGGCTTTCTTT.

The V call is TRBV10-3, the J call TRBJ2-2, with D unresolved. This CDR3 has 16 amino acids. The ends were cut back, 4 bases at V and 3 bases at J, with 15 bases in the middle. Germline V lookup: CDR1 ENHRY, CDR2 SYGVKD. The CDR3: CAISGQGTKHTGELFF. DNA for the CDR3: TGTGCCATCAGTGGACAAGGAACTAAACACACCGGGGAGCTGTTTTTT.

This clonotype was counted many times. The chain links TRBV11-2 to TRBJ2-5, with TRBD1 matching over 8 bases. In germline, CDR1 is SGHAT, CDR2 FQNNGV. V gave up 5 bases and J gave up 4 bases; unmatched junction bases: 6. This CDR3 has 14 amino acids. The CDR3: CASSPPDRGETQYF. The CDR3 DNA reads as TGTGCCAGCAGCCCGCCCGACAGGGGAGAGACCCAGTACTTC.

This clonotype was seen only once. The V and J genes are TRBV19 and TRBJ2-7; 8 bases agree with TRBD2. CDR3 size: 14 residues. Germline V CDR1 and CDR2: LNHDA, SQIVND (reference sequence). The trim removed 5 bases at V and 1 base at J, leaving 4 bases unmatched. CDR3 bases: TGTGCCAGTAGTTCGGGACTAGTTTCCTACGAGCAGTACTTC. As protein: CASSSGLVSYEQYF.

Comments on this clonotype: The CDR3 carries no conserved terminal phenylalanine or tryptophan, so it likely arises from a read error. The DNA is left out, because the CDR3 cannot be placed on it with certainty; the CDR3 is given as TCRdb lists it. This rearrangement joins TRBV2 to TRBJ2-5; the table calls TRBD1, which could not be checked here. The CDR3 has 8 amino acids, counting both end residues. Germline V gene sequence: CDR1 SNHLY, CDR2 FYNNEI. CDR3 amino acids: CASSAGGY.

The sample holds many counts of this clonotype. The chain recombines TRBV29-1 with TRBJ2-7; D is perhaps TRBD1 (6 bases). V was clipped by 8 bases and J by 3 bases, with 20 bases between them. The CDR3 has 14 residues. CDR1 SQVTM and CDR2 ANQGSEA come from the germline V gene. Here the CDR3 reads CSFRDTGRDYEQYF. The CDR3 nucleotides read TGCAGCTTCCGGGACACGGGGAGAGACTACGAGCAGTACTTC.